In its sample, the clone carrying this T cell receptor (beta chain) was seen a few times. The target antigen is unknown. With MiXCR, TCRdb called clones anew from the PCR reads. This sample has over 25,000 clones, with 15% found just once. The data originate from a study of metastatic and nonmetastatic thyroid tumors. Study-wide points: Reported TCR beta diversity, measured in blood and tumor, was significantly higher for malignant thyroid tumors than for benign nodules.

V was cut by 6 bases and J by 12 bases, with 15 bases left in between. Germline V gives CDR1 MNHEY, CDR2 SMNVEV (reference sequence). The CDR3 spans 12 residues. No patient had received any treatment before thyroid surgery. The source of this sequence is a male donor with papillary thyroid cancer or a benign thyroid nodule (not recorded which). Some clones in this sample may be carry-over from other donors' samples. The V and J genes are TRBV27 and TRBJ2-1; D is unresolved. The sequenced material came from blood. The CDR3 DNA follows: TGTGCCAGCAGCCAAGCTAGAAACGGGCAGTTCTTC. Amino acid sequence: CASSQARNGQFF.